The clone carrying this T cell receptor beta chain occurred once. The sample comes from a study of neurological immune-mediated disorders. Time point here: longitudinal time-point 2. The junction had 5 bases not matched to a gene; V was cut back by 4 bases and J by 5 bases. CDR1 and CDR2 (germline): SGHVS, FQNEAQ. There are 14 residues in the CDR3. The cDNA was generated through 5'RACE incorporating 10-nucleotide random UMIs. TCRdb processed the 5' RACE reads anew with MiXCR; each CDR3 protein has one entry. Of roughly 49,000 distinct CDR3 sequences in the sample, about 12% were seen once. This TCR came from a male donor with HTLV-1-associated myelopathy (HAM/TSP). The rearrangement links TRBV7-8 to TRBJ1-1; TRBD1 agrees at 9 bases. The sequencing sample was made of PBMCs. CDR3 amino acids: CASSWTGVWTEAFF. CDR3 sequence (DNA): TGTGCCAGCAGCTGGACAGGGGTCTGGACTGAAGCTTTCTTT.